The 21 T cell receptor beta chains given below trace back to one sample, sequenced in a study of T cells in localized non-small cell lung cancer. Clones were read by immunoSEQ multiplex PCR, and TCRdb kept only the in-frame ones, dropping some. The sample contains about 39,000 clones, roughly 80% of which appear only once. The sample here was PBMCs, taken before any cancer treatment. The receptors here all came from a woman aged 35-75 years with stage II squamous cell lung carcinoma.

The chain employs TRBV4-2 and TRBJ1-2; D might be TRBD1 (6 bases). The CDR3 runs to 16 residues. The germline V gene has CDR1 LGHNA and CDR2 YNFKEQ. V gave up 1 base and J gave up 4 bases, with 16 bases separating them. CDR3 bases: TGTGCCAGCAGCCAAGGTGGACCGGGAGGGGGCTATGGCTACACCTTC. It translates to CASSQGGPGGGYGYTF.

This clone was seen a single time. The chain's CDR3 is CASSLGQAEQFF. The CDR3 DNA is TGTGCCAGCAGTCTTGGACAAGCCGAGCAGTTCTTC. V and J are TRBV28 and TRBJ2-1; possibly TRBD1 for D (5 bases). The V gene lost 5 bases and the J gene lost 10 bases, with 12 bases spanning the gap. This CDR3 region has 12 residues. CDR1 is MDHEN, CDR2 SYDVKM, per germline.

The chain is built from TRBV28 and TRBJ2-3; D may be TRBD1 (5 bases). There are 15 residues in the CDR3. V was cut by 11 bases and J by 1 base, with 19 bases left in between. The V gene's germline CDR1 is MDHEN and CDR2 SYDVKM. The CDR3 bases are TGTGCCGGGAAAAGGACACTCGCTCGCACAGATACGCAGTATTTT. Protein product: CAGKRTLARTDTQYF.

CDR3 coding DNA: TGTGCCAGCAGTTACGCTGGGCAGCTCACAGATACGCAGTATTTT. Its translation is CASSYAGQLTDTQYF. V usage is TRBV6-5 and J usage is TRBJ2-3; D unclear. Germline CDR1 MNHEY, CDR2 SVGAGI. This CDR3 has 15 residues. V was pared by 2 bases and J by 2 bases, with 11 bases between.

J is TRBJ2-3 and V is TRBV7-3; TRBD1 matches at 7 bases. The germline CDR1 and CDR2 sequences are SGHTA and FQGTGA. V was clipped by 3 bases and J by 4 bases; unmatched bases: 4. CDR3 length: 14 residues. The CDR3 nucleotides read TGTGCCAGCAGCTTGGCTGGACAGGCAGATACGCAGTATTTT. It codes for CASSLAGQADTQYF.

This chain joins TRBV10-3 and TRBJ2-5, with 7 bases identical to TRBD1. Trimming removed 4 bases from V and 1 base from J; junction bases left unmatched: 6. The V gene's germline CDR1 is ENHRY and CDR2 SYGVKD. This CDR3 has 15 amino acids. This CDR3 is CAISGGTVSQETQYF. The CDR3 DNA reads TGTGCCATCAGTGGAGGGACAGTTAGCCAAGAGACCCAGTACTTC.

CDR3 region: CASSRGTGTGEQYF. The CDR3 DNA sequence: TGTGCCAGCAGCAGAGGGACAGGAACCGGGGAGCAGTACTTC. The chain is built from TRBV7-6 and TRBJ2-7; 8 bases are a match to TRBD1. The V and J ends lost 5 bases and 7 bases, in that order; junction bases with no gene match: 10. This CDR3 region has 14 residues. The germline V gene has CDR1 SGHVS and CDR2 FNYEAQ.

The rearrangement uses TRBV28 and TRBJ1-1; 9 nucleotides match TRBD1. This CDR3 comprises 14 residues. V lost 5 bases to trimming and J lost 10 bases; unmatched junction nucleotides: 11. Germline V gives CDR1 MDHEN, CDR2 SYDVKM. In DNA form, the CDR3 reads TGTGCCAGCAGTCAATCGGGGACAGGGTTTCGAGCTTTCTTT. It encodes CASSQSGTGFRAFF.

The V and J genes are TRBV2 and TRBJ2-1, with D unclear. There are 12 residues in the CDR3. CDR1 is SNHLY and CDR2 is FYNNEI in the germline V gene. Trimming left V 4 bases short and J 6 bases short, with 7 bases between. The CDR3 sequence: CASSGLSNEQFF. The DNA of the CDR3 is TGTGCCAGCAGTGGGCTATCCAATGAGCAGTTCTTC.

The chain employs TRBV6-5 and TRBJ2-3; D assignment may be TRBD1 or TRBD2 (5 bases each). This CDR3 contains 15 residues. The V gene lost 0 bases and the J gene lost 1 base, with 8 bases spanning the gap. CDR1 and CDR2 (germline): MNHEY, SVGAGI. The CDR3 loop is CASSYSVGGTDTQYF. The DNA for the CDR3 is TGTGCCAGCAGTTACTCAGTGGGGGGCACAGATACGCAGTATTTT.

V and J are TRBV7-6 and TRBJ2-3, with TRBD2 matching over 11 bases. Trimming removed 3 bases from V and 0 bases from J; junction bases left unmatched: 2. There are 16 residues in the CDR3. Looked up from germline, CDR1 is SGHVS and CDR2 is FNYEAQ. CDR3 nucleotide sequence: TGTGCCAGCAGCTTCGTAGCGGGGGGGAGCACAGATACGCAGTATTTT. Its translation: CASSFVAGGSTDTQYF.

The chain joins TRBV5-1 to TRBJ2-5, with D possibly TRBD1 on 6 matching bases. The CDR3 is 13 amino acids. Germline CDR1 and CDR2: SGHRS and YFSETQ. Trimming removed 3 bases from V and 2 bases from J, with 8 bases in between. In DNA, the CDR3 is TGCGCCAGCAGCTGGACAGCTCAAGAGACCCAGTACTTC. Its translation is CASSWTAQETQYF. The variable domain in full, completed from reference TRBV5-1 and TRBJ2-5, reads KAGVTQTPRYLIKTRGQQVTLSCSPISGHRSVSWYQQTPGQGLQFLFEYFSETQRNKGNFPGRFSGRQFSNSRSEMNVSTLELGDSALYLCASSWTAQETQYFGPGTRLLVL.

This clone was counted once. The chain employs TRBV11-2 and TRBJ2-1; 8 nucleotides align to TRBD2. V gave up 2 bases and J gave up 4 bases; unmatched junction bases: 4. Germline V gene sequence: CDR1 SGHAT, CDR2 FQNNGV. There are 15 residues in the CDR3. The CDR3 region has the DNA TGTGCCAGCAGCTTATTAGCGGGATTTTACAATGAGCAGTTCTTC. The encoded protein is CASSLLAGFYNEQFF.

This chain links TRBV27 with TRBJ2-6, with TRBD1 matching over 9 bases. CDR1 is MNHEY and CDR2 is SMNVEV in the germline V gene (reference sequence). The CDR3 is 18 residues long. J gave up 4 bases and V 6 bases, and 13 bases lay outside the gene matches. CDR3 protein: CASSPTRGQGSGANVLTF. The CDR3 DNA reads as TGTGCCAGCAGCCCCACCCGTGGACAGGGGAGCGGGGCCAACGTCCTGACTTTC.

This clone occurred a few times. The J gene is TRBJ2-5, the V gene TRBV19, with D unclear. Trimming shortened V by 5 bases and J by 2 bases, and 12 bases separated the two germline ends. Germline CDR1 is LNHDA and CDR2 is SQIVND (reference sequence). The CDR3 covers 14 residues. CDR3 loop: CASSPRVGQETQYF. The CDR3 nucleotides read TGTGCCAGTAGTCCTAGGGTCGGACAAGAGACCCAGTACTTC.

V gene TRBV7-3 combines with J gene TRBJ2-3; D gene uncertain. Germline CDR1 reads SGHTA; CDR2 reads FQGTGA. The CDR3 has 13 residues. Deletions cut 1 base from V and 4 bases from J, with 6 bases between. The chain's CDR3 is CASSLSSADTQYF. The CDR3 nucleotides are TGTGCCAGCAGCTTAAGCTCTGCAGATACGCAGTATTTT.

This clone was seen a few times. This CDR3 reads CASSLGGKETQYF. CDR3 bases: TGTGCCAGCAGCTTGGGAGGAAAAGAGACCCAGTACTTC. The rearrangement joins TRBV5-4 to TRBJ2-5; no clear D gene. Germline CDR1 SGHNT, CDR2 YYREEE (reference sequence). Trimming pared 0 bases from V and 3 bases from J, leaving 6 bases between. This CDR3 has 13 amino acids.

The chain joins TRBV7-3 to TRBJ2-7, with 7 bases that match TRBD2. V shed 1 base, J shed 5 bases, and the junction held 2 bases outside the gene matches. This CDR3 has 13 amino acids. Germline V gives CDR1 SGHTA, CDR2 FQGTGA. The CDR3 here is CASSLSGSDEQYF. The DNA for the CDR3 is TGTGCCAGCAGCTTAAGCGGGAGTGACGAGCAGTACTTC. Using reference TRBV7-3 and TRBJ2-7 for the parts outside the CDR3, the full variable domain is GAGVSQTPSNKVTEKGKYVELRCDPISGHTALYWYRQSLGQGPEFLIYFQGTGAADDSGLPNDRFFAVRPEGSVSTLKIQRTERGDSAVYLCASSLSGSDEQYFGPGTRLTVT.

The rearrangement joins TRBV7-2 to TRBJ2-2; TRBD1 or TRBD2 may be the D gene (5 bases each). The CDR3 is 14 amino acids. Germline CDR1 SGHTA, CDR2 FQGNSA. V was shortened by 5 bases and J by 3 bases, with 10 bases between the two germline ends. DNA for the CDR3: TGTGCCAGCAGCCTGGGACCTTACACCGGGGAGCTGTTTTTT. This gives the protein CASSLGPYTGELFF. Full variable domain (remainder filled in from reference TRBV7-2 and TRBJ2-2): GAGVSQSPSNKVTEKGKDVELRCDPISGHTALYWYRQSLGQGLEFLIYFQGNSAPDKSGLPSDRFSAERTGGSVSTLTIQRTQQEDSAVYLCASSLGPYTGELFFGEGSRLTVL.

This chain links TRBV6-1 with TRBJ1-1; possible D gene TRBD1, 5 bases. The CDR3 loop spans 11 amino acids. With 8 bases removed from V and 3 bases from J, the gap between germline ends came to 7 bases. Germline loops: CDR1 MNHNS, CDR2 SASEGT. CDR3 sequence reads: CASLGDTEAFF. The CDR3 DNA follows: TGTGCCAGCTTGGGGGACACTGAAGCTTTCTTT.

This clone has just a few counts. The V gene is TRBV4-2, the J gene TRBJ2-3; 10 bases agree with TRBD2. J gave up 1 base and V 6 bases, and 4 bases lay outside the gene matches. Per the germline V gene, CDR1 is LGHNA and CDR2 is YNFKEQ. This CDR3 region has 15 residues. The CDR3, as DNA: TGTGCCAGCAGGTCGCTAGCGGGGGGCACAGATACGCAGTATTTT. It is translated as CASRSLAGGTDTQYF.